The 23 T cell receptor beta chains in this list originate from one sample, sequenced in a study of radiotherapy plus CTLA-4 blockade in lung cancer. The table came from immunoSEQ multiplex PCR; TCRdb's copy has only in-frame clones and leaves some out. The repertoire consists of approximately 89,000 clones, with roughly 79% occurring once and the leading ten covering 4%. The input for sequencing was peripheral blood, taken from a patient treated with radiotherapy plus ipilimumab. The receptors here all came from a human donor with non-small cell lung cancer who had a partial response to radiotherapy plus ipilimumab. Some clones in this sample may be carry-over from other donors' samples.

The V and J genes are TRBV4-3 and TRBJ1-2; TRBD1 agrees at 7 bases. Germline V gene lookup returns CDR1 LGHNA and CDR2 YSLEER. J lost 5 bases, V lost 1 base, and 16 bases had no gene match. The CDR3 is made up of 18 amino acids. CDR3 region: CASSQVAFGEGTDYGYTF. CDR3 bases: TGCGCCAGCAGCCAAGTCGCATTCGGTGAGGGGACAGATTATGGCTACACCTTC.

The chain employs TRBV5-6 and TRBJ2-7; 8 bases are shared with TRBD2. This CDR3 has 17 amino acids. V shed 1 base, J shed 4 bases, and the junction held 13 bases outside the gene matches. Per the germline V gene, CDR1 is SGHDT and CDR2 is YYEEEE. CDR3 amino acids: CASSLFGGAFRLYEQYF. The CDR3 DNA reads TGTGCCAGCAGCTTGTTCGGGGGGGCCTTTCGGCTTTACGAGCAGTACTTC.

This chain joins TRBV5-1 and TRBJ1-6; a weak D match, TRBD1 (6 bases). The CDR3 is made up of 16 amino acids. Deletions cut 3 bases from V and 0 bases from J, with 10 bases between. The germline gives CDR1 SGHRS, CDR2 YFSETQ. The CDR3 DNA reads TGCGCCAGCAGCTCAGGACAGAGCTCCTATAATTCACCCCTCCACTTT. It is translated as CASSSGQSSYNSPLHF. The complete variable domain, with remaining parts taken from reference TRBV5-1 and TRBJ1-6, reads KAGVTQTPRYLIKTRGQQVTLSCSPISGHRSVSWYQQTPGQGLQFLFEYFSETQRNKGNFPGRFSGRQFSNSRSEMNVSTLELGDSALYLCASSSGQSSYNSPLHFGNGTRLTVT.

This clone showed up just a few times. The chain uses TRBV2 and TRBJ1-2, with TRBD1 matching 8 bases. The J segment lost 5 bases and the V segment lost 3 bases, leaving 2 bases of the junction unmatched. This CDR3 has 13 amino acids. Germline CDR1 and CDR2: SNHLY and FYNNEI. DNA of the CDR3: TGTGCCAGCAGTGAGAGACAGGGGTATGGCTACACCTTC. This sequence encodes CASSERQGYGYTF.

This clone was picked up a small number of times. The DNA of the CDR3 is TGTGCCAGCAGCTGGGGACTTACTAACACCGGGGAGCTGTTTTTT. The encoded protein is CASSWGLTNTGELFF. The genes are TRBV5-6 and TRBJ2-2, with a tentative D call TRBD2 (6 bases). V was clipped by 3 bases and J by 2 bases, with 11 bases between them. From germline, CDR1 is SGHDT and CDR2 YYEEEE. This CDR3 has 15 residues.

The gene calls are TRBV2 and TRBJ1-2, with 7 bases matching TRBD1. The CDR3 totals 13 residues. Germline V gene sequence: CDR1 SNHLY, CDR2 FYNNEI. With 6 bases clipped from V and 5 bases from J, the junction kept 6 bases outside the gene matches. CDR3 in amino acids: CASRQDRQYGYTF. The CDR3 region has the DNA TGTGCCAGCAGGCAGGACAGGCAATATGGCTACACCTTC. Full variable domain (missing parts from reference TRBV2 and TRBJ1-2): EPEVTQTPSHQVTQMGQEVILRCVPISNHLYFYWYRQILGQKVEFLVSFYNNEISEKSEIFDDQFSVERPDGSNFTLKIRSTKLEDSAMYFCASRQDRQYGYTFGSGTRLTVV.

The chain recombines TRBV29-1 with TRBJ1-2; 9 bases are a match to TRBD1. This CDR3 spans 15 amino acids. J was trimmed by 7 bases and V by 5 bases; bases with no gene match: 14. Germline lookup yields CDR1 SQVTM and CDR2 ANQGSEA. CDR3 amino acids: CSVFAPGQGLRGYTF. The CDR3 DNA is TGCAGCGTTTTTGCTCCGGGACAGGGCTTACGTGGCTACACCTTC. Filled out from reference TRBV29-1 and TRBJ1-2, the complete variable domain reads SAVISQKPSRDICQRGTSLTIQCQVDSQVTMMFWYRQQPGQSLTLIATANQGSEATYESGFVIDKFPISRPNLTFSTLTVSNMSPEDSSIYLCSVFAPGQGLRGYTFGSGTRLTVV.

The chain has TRBV10-3 and TRBJ1-2; TRBD1 might be the D (6 bases). This CDR3 has 17 amino acids. V was trimmed by 2 bases and J by 1 base, leaving 17 bases between them. Germline CDR1 is ENHRY and CDR2 is SYGVKD. CDR3 DNA sequence: TGTGCCATCAGTGAGCCGAGGACAGTCAGGTTTAACTATGGCTACACCTTC. It yields the protein CAISEPRTVRFNYGYTF.

This clone was seen a handful of times. V and J are TRBV5-1 and TRBJ1-2; D perhaps matches TRBD1 (5 bases). There are 14 residues in the CDR3. Between the trimmed V and J ends, which lost 4 bases and 1 base, there was a span of 11 bases. Germline V lookup: CDR1 SGHRS, CDR2 YFSETQ. CDR3 region: CASSPGDGNYGYTF. DNA for the CDR3: TGCGCCAGCAGCCCGGGGGACGGTAACTATGGCTACACCTTC.

The gene calls are TRBV7-2 and TRBJ1-5, with TRBD1 matching 9 bases. The CDR3 runs 15 residues. Per germline, CDR1 SGHTA and CDR2 FQGNSA. J lost 7 bases, V lost 5 bases, and 9 bases had no gene match. CDR3 loop: CASSPRDRAWQPQHF. In nucleotides, the CDR3 is TGTGCCAGCAGCCCGCGGGACAGGGCATGGCAGCCCCAGCATTTT. Full variable domain (remainder filled in from reference TRBV7-2 and TRBJ1-5): GAGVSQSPSNKVTEKGKDVELRCDPISGHTALYWYRQSLGQGLEFLIYFQGNSAPDKSGLPSDRFSAERTGGSVSTLTIQRTQQEDSAVYLCASSPRDRAWQPQHFGDGTRLSIL.

The chain joins TRBV2 to TRBJ2-7; 10 nucleotides align to TRBD2. This CDR3 is built from 18 residues. From germline, CDR1 is SNHLY and CDR2 FYNNEI. After removal of 3 bases from V and 0 bases from J, the junction contained 11 bases not matched to a gene. CDR3 DNA sequence: TGTGCCAGCAGTGATTACGGGACTAGCGATAGTCTCTCCTACGAGCAGTACTTC. Translation: CASSDYGTSDSLSYEQYF. The variable domain in full, completed from reference TRBV2 and TRBJ2-7, reads EPEVTQTPSHQVTQMGQEVILRCVPISNHLYFYWYRQILGQKVEFLVSFYNNEISEKSEIFDDQFSVERPDGSNFTLKIRSTKLEDSAMYFCASSDYGTSDSLSYEQYFGPGTRLTVT.

The J gene is TRBJ2-7, the V gene TRBV6-1; the D is unclear. V gave up 3 bases and J gave up 0 bases, with 12 bases separating them. CDR3 length: 15 residues. Per germline, CDR1 MNHNS and CDR2 SASEGT. CDR3 DNA sequence: TGTGCCAGCAGTGAGGTCCAGCCGGGCTCCTACGAGCAGTACTTC. This sequence encodes CASSEVQPGSYEQYF.

V and J are TRBV9 and TRBJ1-2; 7 nucleotides agree with TRBD1. With 3 bases clipped from V and 0 bases from J, the junction kept 8 bases outside the gene matches. The length of the CDR3 is 16 residues. In germline, CDR1 is SGDLS, CDR2 YYNGEE. The CDR3 reads CASSGRQGPANYGYTF. The CDR3 DNA is TGTGCCAGCAGCGGGCGACAGGGCCCAGCTAACTATGGCTACACCTTC.

The chain recombines TRBV5-1 with TRBJ2-7; 8 nucleotides agree with TRBD1. This CDR3 is built from 14 residues. Germline-derived CDR1 and CDR2 are SGHRS and YFSETQ. The J segment lost 7 bases and the V segment lost 4 bases, leaving 10 bases of the junction unmatched. Written as DNA, the CDR3 is TGCGCCAGCAGCCCCCGGACAGGGCAAGGGGAGCAGTACTTC. Amino acids: CASSPRTGQGEQYF.

V usage is TRBV10-3 and J usage is TRBJ2-1; tentatively, D is TRBD1 (5 bases). Germline V gene data show CDR1 as ENHRY and CDR2 as SYGVKD. This CDR3 has 14 amino acids. V lost 3 bases, J lost 4 bases, and 10 bases lay in between. The CDR3 DNA follows: TGTGCCATCAGTGAACAGCCAGGGTACAATGAGCAGTTCTTC. Amino acid sequence: CAISEQPGYNEQFF.

The chain recombines TRBV15 with TRBJ2-5; D not resolved. The DNA end lines up better with TRBJ2-7; the J call may be wrong. This CDR3 is built from 14 residues. The germline CDR1 and CDR2 sequences are LNHNV and YYDKDF (reference sequence). DNA for the CDR3: TGTGCCACCAGCAGAGAAAGAGCTACCTACGAGCAGTACTTC. It is translated as CATSRERATYEQYF.

Concerning this clone: Different DNA sequences within this sample yield the same CDR3. The chain uses TRBV18 and TRBJ2-2, with 12 bases lining up with TRBD2. With V trimmed by 1 base and J by 6 bases, 3 bases remained unmatched. Germline-derived CDR1 and CDR2 are KGHSH and LQKENI. The length of the CDR3 is 16 residues. Written as DNA, the CDR3 is TGTGCCAGCTCACCACTACTAGCGGGAGGAGCCGGGGAGCTGTTTTTT. Its protein is CASSPLLAGGAGELFF. The variable domain in full, with the rest retrieved from reference TRBV18 and TRBJ2-2, is NAGVMQNPRHLVRRRGQEARLRCSPMKGHSHVYWYRQLPEEGLKFMVYLQKENIIDESGMPKERFSAEFPKEGPSILRIQQVVRGDSAAYFCASSPLLAGGAGELFFGEGSRLTVL.

The chain employs TRBV7-3 and TRBJ2-3, with 8 bases fitting TRBD2. V trimming: 5 bases; J trimming: 5 bases; junction bases outside the gene matches: 6. Germline CDR1 and CDR2: SGHTA and FQGTGA. This CDR3 region has 14 residues. CDR3 in amino acids: CASSPGLARDTQYF. The CDR3 DNA is TGTGCCAGCAGCCCTGGACTAGCTAGAGATACGCAGTATTTT.

This clone was picked up one time. In DNA, the CDR3 is TGTGCCAGCAGTTACGACTGGAGCTCCTACAATGAGCAGTTCTTC. Its translation: CASSYDWSSYNEQFF. J is TRBJ2-1 and V is TRBV6-6, with D unresolved. Trimming took off 2 bases at V and 0 bases at J, with 8 bases between the two ends. CDR3 length equals 15 residues. The germline V gene has CDR1 MNHNY and CDR2 SVGAGI (reference sequence).

The V and J genes are TRBV7-9 and TRBJ1-2; D unresolved. V lost 5 bases and J 7 bases, leaving 17 bases between the germline ends. Germline V gene lookup returns CDR1 SEHNR and CDR2 FQNEAQ (reference sequence). CDR3 length: 14 residues. CDR3 bases: TGTGCCAGCAGCGTCGGGGTTCTTGAGGGTGGCTACACCTTC. Amino acids: CASSVGVLEGGYTF.

This clone showed up just once. The genes are TRBV19 and TRBJ2-1; 16 nucleotides align to TRBD2. The CDR3 covers 21 residues. The germline gives CDR1 LNHDA, CDR2 SQIVND (reference sequence). V gave up 4 bases and J gave up 1 base; unmatched junction bases: 13. This chain's CDR3 is CASSNPGLAGGPFGSYNEQFF. In DNA form, the CDR3 reads TGTGCCAGTAGTAACCCGGGACTAGCGGGAGGGCCGTTCGGGTCCTACAATGAGCAGTTCTTC.

In its sample, this clone was seen once. The V and J genes are TRBV5-1 and TRBJ1-3; the match to TRBD1 covers 8 bases. V shed 3 bases and J 4 bases; nucleotides not matched to a gene: 9. This CDR3 contains 16 residues. The germline V gene has CDR1 SGHRS and CDR2 YFSETQ. The CDR3 reads CASSSSAGGPGNTIYF. CDR3 nucleotides: TGCGCCAGCAGCTCCTCGGCAGGGGGCCCGGGAAACACCATATATTTT. The whole variable domain, filled in from reference TRBV5-1 and TRBJ1-3, reads KAGVTQTPRYLIKTRGQQVTLSCSPISGHRSVSWYQQTPGQGLQFLFEYFSETQRNKGNFPGRFSGRQFSNSRSEMNVSTLELGDSALYLCASSSSAGGPGNTIYFGEGSWLTVV.

This clone came up once. The rearrangement uses TRBV4-3 and TRBJ1-2, with TRBD1 identical over 11 bases. CDR1 is LGHNA, CDR2 YSLEER, per germline. CDR3 length: 13 residues. The V segment lost 2 bases and the J segment 11 bases; nucleotides outside the gene matches: 4. In DNA, the CDR3 is TGCGCCAGCAGCCAAACCGGACAGGGGGCATACACCTTC. Its translation: CASSQTGQGAYTF.